A selection of T cell receptor beta chains follows, all from one sample in a study of cytomegalovirus exposure and HLA in healthy donors. Assay used: immunoSEQ multiplex PCR; TCRdb lists only in-frame clones, some missing. The sample lists 100,000 to 150,000 clones, under 85% seen once, with approximately 5.4% in the top ten. Sequenced input: PBMCs. The origin of the receptors is a woman aged 50 to 60 in good health and CMV-seropositive. CDR3s include the opening cysteine and the closing phenylalanine or tryptophan. Each record gives: D gene, V gene, J gene, clone size, CDR3 DNA, CDR3 protein. A D gene is named only where the DNA matches it firmly. Only some rows state a clone size, as once, few, many or a class for expanded clones.

d_call: TRBD1
v_call: TRBV5-8
j_call: TRBJ2-6
clone_size: .
cdr3_nt: TGTGCCAGCGAACAGGGGCTACAAAGCTCTGGGGCCAACGTCCTGACTTTC
cdr3_aa: CASEQGLQSSGANVLTF

d_call: .
v_call: TRBV6-5
j_call: TRBJ2-1
clone_size: .
cdr3_nt: TGTGCCAGCATGGCCGGGGGGCTCAACAATGAGCAGTTCTTC
cdr3_aa: CASMAGGLNNEQFF

d_call: .
v_call: TRBV7-9
j_call: TRBJ1-1
clone_size: .
cdr3_nt: TGTGCCAGCAGCTATGCGGGCCGTGAAGCTTTCTTT
cdr3_aa: CASSYAGREAFF

d_call: TRBD1
v_call: TRBV11-2
j_call: TRBJ1-3
clone_size: .
cdr3_nt: TGTGCCAGTGGGACAGGCGCTGGAAACACCATATATTTT
cdr3_aa: CASGTGAGNTIYF

d_call: .
v_call: TRBV6-1
j_call: TRBJ2-4
clone_size: .
cdr3_nt: TGTGCCAGCAGTGGATCAGGGGTAGCCAAAAACATTCAGTACTTC
cdr3_aa: CASSGSGVAKNIQYF

d_call: .
v_call: TRBV4-1
j_call: TRBJ2-5
clone_size: few
cdr3_nt: TGCGCCAGCAGCCAAGATGGAGGGCGCGCGGAGACCCAGTACTTC
cdr3_aa: CASSQDGGRAETQYF

d_call: TRBD1
v_call: TRBV7-2
j_call: TRBJ2-1
clone_size: .
cdr3_nt: TGTGCCAGCAGCTTAGAGAGGACAGGGGCGAATGAGCAGTTCTTC
cdr3_aa: CASSLERTGANEQFF

d_call: .
v_call: TRBV11-3
j_call: TRBJ2-2
clone_size: .
cdr3_nt: TGTGCCAGCAGACCGGGCCTCCGGGGGACCGGGGAGCTGTTTTTT
cdr3_aa: CASRPGLRGTGELFF

d_call: .
v_call: TRBV5-1
j_call: TRBJ1-5
clone_size: .
cdr3_nt: TGCGCCAGCAGCTTCGGGGATAAGGGCAATCAGCCCCAGCATTTT
cdr3_aa: CASSFGDKGNQPQHF

d_call: .
v_call: TRBV30
j_call: TRBJ2-1
clone_size: once
cdr3_nt: TGTGCCTGGAGTGTACTTCGCGCCTATGAGCAGTTCTTC
cdr3_aa: CAWSVLRAYEQFF

d_call: TRBD1
v_call: TRBV19
j_call: TRBJ1-5
clone_size: once
cdr3_nt: TGTGCCAGTAGTACTCTCACAGGGGATAGCAATCAGCCCCAGCATTTT
cdr3_aa: CASSTLTGDSNQPQHF

d_call: .
v_call: TRBV19
j_call: TRBJ1-1
clone_size: .
cdr3_nt: TGTGCCAGTAGTGCAGGGTGGGAAGCTTTCTTT
cdr3_aa: CASSAGWEAFF

d_call: TRBD2
v_call: TRBV7-2
j_call: TRBJ2-7
clone_size: .
cdr3_nt: TGTGCCAGCAGCTTAAGGGGTGGGTCTAGCGGGGGACGGGGTTACGAGCAGTACTTC
cdr3_aa: CASSLRGGSSGGRGYEQYF

d_call: TRBD2
v_call: TRBV6-5
j_call: TRBJ2-3
clone_size: .
cdr3_nt: TGTGCCAGCAGCCTGGGACTATTAGTCACAGATACGCAGTATTTT
cdr3_aa: CASSLGLLVTDTQYF

d_call: .
v_call: TRBV16
j_call: TRBJ1-4
clone_size: .
cdr3_nt: TGTGCCAGCAGCCCCATTCAGGGCTTTGGGGAAAAACTGTTTTTT
cdr3_aa: CASSPIQGFGEKLFF

d_call: .
v_call: TRBV5-1
j_call: TRBJ2-3
clone_size: .
cdr3_nt: TGCGCCAGCAGCATCTCTACTAGCACAGATACGCAGTATTTT
cdr3_aa: CASSISTSTDTQYF

d_call: TRBD1
v_call: TRBV4-1
j_call: TRBJ1-2
clone_size: .
cdr3_nt: TGCGCCAGCAGACAAACAGGGGGATTAGGTGGCTACACCTTC
cdr3_aa: CASRQTGGLGGYTF

d_call: .
v_call: TRBV2
j_call: TRBJ2-3
clone_size: .
cdr3_nt: TGTGCCAGCACCGCGACACGAACGCAGTATTTT
cdr3_aa: CASTATRTQYF

d_call: .
v_call: TRBV11-2
j_call: TRBJ1-3
clone_size: .
cdr3_nt: TGTGCCAGCAGGCAAACAACAGGTCTCTCTGGAAACACCATATATTTT
cdr3_aa: CASRQTTGLSGNTIYF

d_call: TRBD2
v_call: TRBV5-4
j_call: TRBJ2-3
clone_size: .
cdr3_nt: TGTGCCCGCAGCAACCGGGACTACAGCTACACAGATACGCAGTATTTT
cdr3_aa: CARSNRDYSYTDTQYF

d_call: .
v_call: TRBV7-9
j_call: TRBJ2-7
clone_size: .
cdr3_nt: TGTGCCAGCAGCTTAGGGGGGGGCTACTACGAGCAGTACTTC
cdr3_aa: CASSLGGGYYEQYF

d_call: .
v_call: TRBV7-2
j_call: TRBJ2-5
clone_size: few
cdr3_nt: TGTGCCAGCAGCCGGGGGTCCCAAGAGACCCAGTACTTC
cdr3_aa: CASSRGSQETQYF

d_call: .
v_call: TRBV30
j_call: TRBJ1-4
clone_size: .
cdr3_nt: TGTGCCTGGAGCGGCGAACGCGGTGAAAAACTGTTTTTT
cdr3_aa: CAWSGERGEKLFF

d_call: .
v_call: TRBV29-1
j_call: TRBJ2-1
clone_size: .
cdr3_nt: TGCAGCGTTACGGTCCGCGCGGGCCAACAGTTCTTC
cdr3_aa: CSVTVRAGQQFF

d_call: .
v_call: TRBV19
j_call: TRBJ2-3
clone_size: .
cdr3_nt: TGTGCCAGTACGAGGTCGGGCGGGGGCACAGATACGCAGTATTTT
cdr3_aa: CASTRSGGGTDTQYF

d_call: .
v_call: TRBV6-5
j_call: TRBJ1-4
clone_size: .
cdr3_nt: TGTGCCACCATGACAGGTTCTAATGAAAAACTGTTTTTT
cdr3_aa: CATMTGSNEKLFF

d_call: .
v_call: TRBV7-2
j_call: TRBJ1-2
clone_size: once
cdr3_nt: TGTGCCAGCAGCTTAGAGGGCACTAGTGGCTACACCTTC
cdr3_aa: CASSLEGTSGYTF

d_call: .
v_call: TRBV7-2
j_call: TRBJ1-2
clone_size: .
cdr3_nt: TGTGCCAGCAGCAGCGACCGGAACTGTGGCTACACCTTC
cdr3_aa: CASSSDRNCGYTF